Presented here are 23 T cell receptor beta chains from one specimen sequenced in a study of shared clonotypes between healthy human individuals. The table came from immunoSEQ multiplex PCR; TCRdb's copy has only in-frame clones and leaves some out. The sample has about 460,000 clones; roughly four fifths are singletons. Sequencing used PBMCs. The receptors originated from a woman aged 40 to 50 in good health. Some clones in this sample may be carry-over from other donors' samples.

The gene calls are TRBV6-5 and TRBJ1-2; D gene unclear. CDR3 size: 14 residues. The V gene's germline CDR1 is MNHEY and CDR2 SVGAGI. The V end lost 0 bases, the J end lost 7 bases, and 12 bases lay between the germline ends. In DNA form, the CDR3 reads TGTGCCAGCAGTTACTCGAGAGTGCGGAGTGGCTACACCTTC. As protein: CASSYSRVRSGYTF.

The chain uses TRBV11-2 and TRBJ1-1; TRBD1 aligns across 7 bases. V shed 4 bases and J 4 bases; nucleotides not matched to a gene: 3. The CDR3 totals 13 residues. Germline lookup yields CDR1 SGHAT and CDR2 FQNNGV. CDR3 residues: CASSSNRGTEAFF. The CDR3 DNA reads TGTGCCAGCAGCTCAAACAGGGGCACTGAAGCTTTCTTT.

V is TRBV7-9 and J is TRBJ2-3; 7 bases fit TRBD1. The CDR3 is 15 amino acids. Trimming at V came to 7 bases and at J to 4 bases, leaving 11 bases not matched to a gene. CDR1 is SEHNR and CDR2 is FQNEAQ in the germline V gene (reference sequence). CDR3 in DNA: TGTGCCAGCAATATGAGGACAGGACAGTCAGATACGCAGTATTTT. Its protein is CASNMRTGQSDTQYF.

Worth noting for this clone: This may be a read error: a much more frequent sequence differs by one nucleotide. The chain uses TRBV28 and TRBJ2-1; D is perhaps TRBD2 (5 bases). V lost 3 bases and J lost 6, with 15 bases in between. This CDR3 is 15 amino acids long. The germline V gene has CDR1 MDHEN and CDR2 SYDVKM. The CDR3 loop is CASSFLSGLSNEQFF. CDR3 DNA: TGTGCCAGCAGTTTTCTAAGCGGACTGAGCAATGAGCAGTTCTTC.

The V call is TRBV29-1, the J call TRBJ2-3, with D perhaps TRBD1 or TRBD2 (5 bases each). The CDR3 is 10 residues long. From germline, CDR1 is SQVTM and CDR2 ANQGSEA. In nucleotides, the CDR3 is TGCAGGGGGGATTCAGATACGCAGTATTTT. Encoded protein: CRGDSDTQYF.

This chain connects TRBV11-2 to TRBJ1-1; TRBD1 is a possible D gene (6 bases). V was clipped by 0 bases and J by 4 bases, with 6 bases between them. From germline, CDR1 is SGHAT and CDR2 FQNNGV. The CDR3 is 13 residues long. CDR3 sequence (DNA): TGTGCCAGCAGCTTAGAAGGGGGCACTGAAGCTTTCTTT. Translating it yields CASSLEGGTEAFF.

The chain combines TRBV25-1 with TRBJ1-3, with TRBD1 matching 8 bases. The germline V gene encodes CDR1 MGHDK and CDR2 SYGVNS. The CDR3 consists of 17 residues. Unmatched junction bases numbered 11, after V lost 5 bases and J lost 2 bases. CDR3 coding DNA: TGTGCCAGCAGTCCAGGGGGCGGATTCGAGACTGGAAACACCATATATTTT. Translated, it gives CASSPGGGFETGNTIYF.

This clone was detected once. The chain employs TRBV5-1 and TRBJ2-3; 12 bases agree with TRBD1. The CDR3 is 17 amino acids. Germline CDR1 is SGHRS and CDR2 is YFSETQ. V was pared by 4 bases and J by 4 bases, with 10 bases of the junction left unmatched. The CDR3 nucleotides are TGCGCCAGCAGCGTTCGACCGGGACAGGGGGCCGCAGATACGCAGTATTTT. Protein: CASSVRPGQGAADTQYF.

This sequence joins TRBV19 and TRBJ2-1, with TRBD1 matching 8 bases. This CDR3 contains 15 residues. CDR1 and CDR2 (germline): LNHDA, SQIVND (reference sequence). Trimming removed 3 bases from V and 7 bases from J; junction bases left unmatched: 8. The CDR3 sequence is CASSIRQGAKNEQFF. The CDR3 coding sequence is TGTGCCAGTAGTATTCGTCAGGGGGCGAAAAATGAGCAGTTCTTC.

The V and J genes are TRBV5-4 and TRBJ1-4, with 12 positions matching TRBD1. The germline V gene has CDR1 SGHNT and CDR2 YYREEE (reference sequence). CDR3 length: 17 residues. V lost 3 bases and J lost 5; bases outside the gene matches: 8. The CDR3 loop reads CASSSGTGGRGNEKLFF. In nucleotides, the CDR3 is TGTGCCAGCAGCTCAGGGACAGGGGGCCGAGGGAATGAAAAACTGTTTTTT.

The chain uses TRBV2 and TRBJ1-5, with unresolved D. Trimming took 4 bases from V and 4 from J, leaving 8 bases between them. This CDR3 is 13 amino acids long. The V gene's germline CDR1 is SNHLY and CDR2 FYNNEI. The CDR3 DNA sequence: TGTGCCAGCAGTGGGAACACAAATCAGCCCCAGCATTTT. Its protein is CASSGNTNQPQHF. Complete variable domain (other parts from reference TRBV2 and TRBJ1-5): EPEVTQTPSHQVTQMGQEVILRCVPISNHLYFYWYRQILGQKVEFLVSFYNNEISEKSEIFDDQFSVERPDGSNFTLKIRSTKLEDSAMYFCASSGNTNQPQHFGDGTRLSIL.

This clone has a count of ten or more. Other DNA sequences in this specimen translate into the identical CDR3. V is TRBV5-1 and J is TRBJ2-7; no firm D call. V was shortened by 2 bases and J by 5 bases, with 11 bases between the two germline ends. Germline V gene sequence: CDR1 SGHRS, CDR2 YFSETQ. The CDR3 is 13 residues long. The CDR3 nucleotides read TGCGCCAGCAGCTTACAAGACCGGGACGAGCAGTACTTC. It translates to CASSLQDRDEQYF.

The chain employs TRBV28 and TRBJ1-2; 7 bases agree with TRBD1. The CDR3 extends over 12 amino acids. Germline V gene data show CDR1 as MDHEN and CDR2 as SYDVKM. The V and J ends lost 4 bases and 8 bases, in that order; junction bases with no gene match: 4. The CDR3 DNA is TGTGCCAGCAGTTCCAGGGGGAAAGGCTACACCTTC. Protein product: CASSSRGKGYTF.

This clone was counted a single time. The sample has other DNA sequences that encode this CDR3 too. V gene TRBV29-1 combines with J gene TRBJ1-5; D gene ambiguous. Per the germline V gene, CDR1 is SQVTM and CDR2 is ANQGSEA. The CDR3 has 12 residues. Trimming shortened V by 3 bases and J by 10 bases, and 13 bases separated the two germline ends. Here the CDR3 DNA reads TGCAGCGTTGAGTACGGGTCGGGTCCCCAGCATTTT. Translating it yields CSVEYGSGPQHF.

For this clone: This likely stems from a read error, as it lies one base from a far larger clone. Other DNA variants within this sample encode the same CDR3. The rearrangement joins TRBV30 to TRBJ1-5; D is perhaps TRBD1 (5 bases). The CDR3 totals 14 residues. Germline CDR1 GTSNPN, CDR2 SVGIG (reference sequence). In DNA, the CDR3 is TGTGCTTGGACCAATGGGGGGGGAAATCAGCCCCAGCATTTT. It is translated as CAWTNGGGNQPQHF.

The J gene is TRBJ1-3, the V gene TRBV7-2; the D gene is possibly TRBD1 (6 bases). V gave up 4 bases and J gave up 4 bases, with 14 bases separating them. Germline-derived CDR1 and CDR2 are SGHTA and FQGNSA. The CDR3 runs 15 residues. In DNA, the CDR3 is TGTGCCAGCAGCTACCGGACAGCATCCGGAAACACCATATATTTT. This encodes CASSYRTASGNTIYF. The full variable domain, its missing parts supplied by reference TRBV7-2 and TRBJ1-3, is GAGVSQSPSNKVTEKGKDVELRCDPISGHTALYWYRQSLGQGLEFLIYFQGNSAPDKSGLPSDRFSAERTGGSVSTLTIQRTQQEDSAVYLCASSYRTASGNTIYFGEGSWLTVV.

The chain uses TRBV7-2 and TRBJ1-2; D gene uncertain. Trimming took 5 bases from V and 8 from J, leaving 15 bases between them. The CDR3 length is 13 residues. Germline CDR1 and CDR2: SGHTA and FQGNSA. This CDR3 reads CASSPSLVGGYTF. In DNA, the CDR3 is TGTGCCAGCAGCCCCAGCTTGGTTGGCGGCTACACCTTC.

The chain's CDR3 is CASSKGQQRNTGELFF. The CDR3 nucleotides read TGCGCCAGCAGTAAGGGACAGCAAAGGAACACCGGGGAGCTGTTTTTT. The rearrangement joins TRBV5-1 to TRBJ2-2, with 7 positions matching TRBD1. The germline V gene has CDR1 SGHRS and CDR2 YFSETQ. This CDR3 region has 16 residues. The V and J ends lost 5 bases and 1 base, in that order; junction bases with no gene match: 8.

V gene TRBV28 combines with J gene TRBJ2-4, with D tentatively TRBD1 (6 bases). V dropped 7 bases and J dropped 9 bases, with 16 bases sitting between them. This CDR3 contains 13 residues. CDR1 and CDR2 from the germline V gene are MDHEN and SYDVKM. The CDR3 nucleotides read TGTGCCAGCAAACTACAGGGTCTTGGCATTCAGTACTTC. The encoded protein is CASKLQGLGIQYF. The whole variable domain, remainder taken from reference TRBV28 and TRBJ2-4, is DVKVTQSSRYLVKRTGEKVFLECVQDMDHENMFWYRQDPGLGLRLIYFSYDVKMKEKGDIPEGYSVSREKKERFSLILESASTNQTSMYLCASKLQGLGIQYFGAGTRLSVL.

This clone came up once. The V gene is TRBV18, the J gene TRBJ2-2; a weak D match, TRBD2 (6 bases). Deletions cut 2 bases from V and 6 bases from J, with 10 bases between. The germline V gene encodes CDR1 KGHSH and CDR2 LQKENI. The CDR3 totals 14 residues. CDR3 bases: TGTGCCAGCTCACCAGCTAGCGTTCCCGGGGAGCTGTTTTTT. It encodes CASSPASVPGELFF.

The chain uses TRBV11-2 and TRBJ1-5; a weak D match, TRBD1 (5 bases). Per germline, CDR1 SGHAT and CDR2 FQNNGV. CDR3 size: 14 residues. Trimming cost V 3 bases and J 7 bases, with 13 bases left between them. The CDR3 region is CASSFAGGGQPQHF. The CDR3 bases are TGTGCCAGCAGCTTTGCGGGGGGAGGACAGCCCCAGCATTTT.

To note about this clone: This likely stems from a read error, as it lies one base from a far larger clone. The chain combines TRBV4-3 with TRBJ2-1, with D perhaps matching TRBD1 (6 bases). In germline, CDR1 is LGHNA, CDR2 YSLEER. The CDR3 covers 14 residues. The CDR3 is CASSLGSGDNEQLF. CDR3 sequence (DNA): TGCGCCAGCAGCCTAGGATCAGGGGACAATGAGCAGCTCTTC.

The chain carries TRBV7-6 and TRBJ2-1; D unresolved. The CDR3 extends over 12 amino acids. CDR1 and CDR2 (germline): SGHVS, FNYEAQ. The V end was cut by 5 bases, the J end by 1 base, with 3 bases between. The CDR3 spells CASSKSYNEQFF. DNA of the CDR3: TGTGCCAGCAGCAAGTCCTACAATGAGCAGTTCTTC.